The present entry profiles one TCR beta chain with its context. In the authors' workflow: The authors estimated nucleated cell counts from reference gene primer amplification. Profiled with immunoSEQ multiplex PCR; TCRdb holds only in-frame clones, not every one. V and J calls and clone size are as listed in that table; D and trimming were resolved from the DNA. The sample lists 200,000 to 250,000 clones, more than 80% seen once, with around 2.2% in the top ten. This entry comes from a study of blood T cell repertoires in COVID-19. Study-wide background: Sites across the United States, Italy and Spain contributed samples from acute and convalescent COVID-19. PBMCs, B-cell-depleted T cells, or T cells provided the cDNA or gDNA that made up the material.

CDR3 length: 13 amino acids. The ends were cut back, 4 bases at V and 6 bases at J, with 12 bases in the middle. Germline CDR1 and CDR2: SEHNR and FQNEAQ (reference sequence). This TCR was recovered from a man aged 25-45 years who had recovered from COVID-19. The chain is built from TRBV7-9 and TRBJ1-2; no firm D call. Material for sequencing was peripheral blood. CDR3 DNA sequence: TGTGCCAGCAGCTCGGGGAATGTTGATGGCTACACCTTC. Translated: CASSSGNVDGYTF.